This T cell receptor beta chain derives from a study of blood T cell repertoires in COVID-19. Only in-frame clones appear in the TCRdb table, and some are missing; sequencing was by immunoSEQ multiplex PCR. Among about 250,000 clones listed, 70% to 85% were seen once. The CDR3 spans 15 residues. Germline CDR1 SGHTA, CDR2 FQGNSA. V was clipped by 5 bases and J by 3 bases; unmatched bases: 7. V gene TRBV7-2 combines with J gene TRBJ2-1; 7 nucleotides align to TRBD2. The clonotype was recovered from an older man with acute or convalescent COVID-19. The sequenced sample was peripheral blood. The CDR3 nucleotides read TGTGCCAGCAGCCCTACCGGGACTAACTACAATGAGCAGTTCTTC. This gives the protein CASSPTGTNYNEQFF.